This T cell receptor beta chain was recorded in a study of blood T cell repertoires in COVID-19. Study as a whole: Two consecutive negative NP/OP PCR tests, clearance, or resolved symptoms defined Cohort 3 recovery. PBMCs, B-cell-depleted T cells, or T cells were the source of the cDNA or gDNA that made up the material.

Source study methods: Amplifying reference gene primers gave estimates of nucleated cell counts. The data were produced by immunoSEQ multiplex PCR, yet TCRdb's version contains in-frame clones alone and is incomplete. For V, J and clone size, that table is used; D and trimming come from the DNA. The sample lists about 190,000 clones, approximately 86% seen once, with about 26% in the top ten. The sequencing input was PBMCs or T cells enriched from blood (not recorded which). This TCR was recovered from a woman aged 40 to 49 in a cohort exposed to, infected with or recovered from COVID-19 (not recorded which).

The CDR3: CASTRGTSQLRETQYF. The CDR3 DNA reads TGTGCCAGCACACGAGGGACTAGCCAACTTCGGGAGACCCAGTACTTC. The chain couples TRBV25-1 to TRBJ2-5; 9 bases align to TRBD2. CDR3 length: 16 amino acids. The ends lost 7 bases at V and 5 bases at J; junction bases unmatched: 14. Germline CDR1 MGHDK, CDR2 SYGVNS.